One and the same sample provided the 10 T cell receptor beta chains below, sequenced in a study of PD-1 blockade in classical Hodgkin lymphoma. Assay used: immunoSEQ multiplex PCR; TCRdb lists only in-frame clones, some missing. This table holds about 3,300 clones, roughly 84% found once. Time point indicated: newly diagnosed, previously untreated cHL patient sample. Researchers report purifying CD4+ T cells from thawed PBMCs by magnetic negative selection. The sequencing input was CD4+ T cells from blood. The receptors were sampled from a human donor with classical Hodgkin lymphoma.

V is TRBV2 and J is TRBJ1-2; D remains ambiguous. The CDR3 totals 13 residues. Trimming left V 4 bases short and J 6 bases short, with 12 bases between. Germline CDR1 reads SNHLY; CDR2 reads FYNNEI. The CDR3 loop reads CASSVDTHDGYTF. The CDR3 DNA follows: TGTGCCAGCAGTGTAGACACCCATGATGGCTACACCTTC.

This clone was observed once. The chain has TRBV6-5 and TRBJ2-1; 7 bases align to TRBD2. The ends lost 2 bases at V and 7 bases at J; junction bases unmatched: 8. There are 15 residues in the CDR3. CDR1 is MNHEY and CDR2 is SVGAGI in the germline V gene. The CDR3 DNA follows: TGTGCCAGCAGTTACGGGCAGGCCGGGGGGAATGAGCAGTTCTTC. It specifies CASSYGQAGGNEQFF.

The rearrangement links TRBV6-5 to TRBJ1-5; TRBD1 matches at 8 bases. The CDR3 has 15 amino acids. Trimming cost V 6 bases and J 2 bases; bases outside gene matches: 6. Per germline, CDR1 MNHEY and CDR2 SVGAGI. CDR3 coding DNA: TGTGCCAGCAGCCGCAGGGGGCAGGGCAATCAGCCCCAGCATTTT. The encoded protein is CASSRRGQGNQPQHF.

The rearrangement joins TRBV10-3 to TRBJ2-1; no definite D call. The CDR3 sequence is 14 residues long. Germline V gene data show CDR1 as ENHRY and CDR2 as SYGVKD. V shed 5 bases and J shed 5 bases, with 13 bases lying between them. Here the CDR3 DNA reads TGTGCCATCAGTACGACGGGTTCTAACAATGAGCAGTTCTTC. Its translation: CAISTTGSNNEQFF.

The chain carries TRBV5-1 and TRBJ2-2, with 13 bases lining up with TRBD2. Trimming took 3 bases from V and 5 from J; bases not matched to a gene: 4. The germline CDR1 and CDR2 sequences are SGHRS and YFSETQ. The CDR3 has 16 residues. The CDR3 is CASSSEGLAGTGELFF. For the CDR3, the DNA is TGCGCCAGCAGCTCCGAGGGACTAGCGGGAACCGGGGAGCTGTTTTTT.

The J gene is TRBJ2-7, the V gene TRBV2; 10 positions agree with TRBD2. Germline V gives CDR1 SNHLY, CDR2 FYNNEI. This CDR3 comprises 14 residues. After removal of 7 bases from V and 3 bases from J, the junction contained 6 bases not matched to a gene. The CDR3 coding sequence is TGTGCCAGCAAGGGTCTAGCGGGAGTCTACGAGCAGTACTTC. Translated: CASKGLAGVYEQYF.

The chain's CDR3 is CASSQAKGEKLFF. CDR3 sequence (DNA): TGCGCCAGCAGCCAAGCAAAGGGGGAAAAACTGTTTTTT. The genes are TRBV4-1 and TRBJ1-4; D may be TRBD1 (5 bases). CDR3 length: 13 residues. The V and J ends lost 1 base and 8 bases respectively, with 8 bases between them. Germline V gene data show CDR1 as MGHRA and CDR2 as YSYEKL.

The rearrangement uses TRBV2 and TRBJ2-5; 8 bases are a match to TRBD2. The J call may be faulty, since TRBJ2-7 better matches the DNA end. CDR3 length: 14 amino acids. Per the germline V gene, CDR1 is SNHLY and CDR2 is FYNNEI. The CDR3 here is CASSILADSYEQYF. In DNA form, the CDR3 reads TGTGCCAGCAGTATACTAGCGGACTCCTACGAGCAGTACTTC.

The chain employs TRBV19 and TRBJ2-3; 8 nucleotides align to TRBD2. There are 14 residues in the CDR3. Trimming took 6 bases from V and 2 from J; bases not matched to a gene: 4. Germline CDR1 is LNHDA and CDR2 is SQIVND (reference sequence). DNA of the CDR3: TGTGCCAGTAGGGCGGGGGGCTCCACAGATACGCAGTATTTT. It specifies CASRAGGSTDTQYF.

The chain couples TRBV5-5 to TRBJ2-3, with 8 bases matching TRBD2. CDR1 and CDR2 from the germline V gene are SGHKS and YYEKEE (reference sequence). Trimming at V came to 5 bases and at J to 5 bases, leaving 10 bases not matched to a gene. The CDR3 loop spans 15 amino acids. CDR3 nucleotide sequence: TGTGCCAGCAGGTTCGTAGGGACTAGTAGAGATACGCAGTATTTT. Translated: CASRFVGTSRDTQYF.